Here is one T cell receptor (beta chain) with its context. Its antigen is currently unknown. Deletions cut 4 bases from V and 6 bases from J, with 21 bases between. CDR3 length: 16 residues. Germline CDR1 SGHTA, CDR2 FQGNSA. The sample originates from a study of blood T cells in healthy people across ages. The study's findings and limits: Diversity of TCR beta correlated strongly with naive T cell percentage.

Through a sample-barcoded 5' primer and a J-beta primer mix, a second PCR was run for 7 to 11 cycles. Template switching added a 12-random-nucleotide identifier to every cDNA molecule. TCRdb re-called the 5' RACE reads with MiXCR, one entry per CDR3 protein. The table has fewer than 2 million distinct CDR3 sequences, roughly two fifths seen once; the top ten hold 20% to 25%. The chain has TRBV7-2 and TRBJ1-1; no clear D gene. The sample consisted of blood. This clonotype was obtained from a human donor in good health. Here the CDR3 DNA reads TGTGCCAGCAGCTCTATGGGCGGGGTCGTTCCGGCTGAAGCTTTCTTT. Translation: CASSSMGGVVPAEAFF.